Below, 5 T cell receptor beta chains from the same sample are listed, as sequenced in a study of T cell responses to AZD1222 COVID-19 vaccine. The method was immunoSEQ multiplex PCR; TCRdb's version includes in-frame clones alone and lacks a portion of them. The repertoire holds about 150,000 clones, with about nine tenths as singletons. Here the sequenced sample was peripheral blood, taken 28 days after the second AZD1222 dose. The receptor set was obtained from an adult who received the AZD1222 COVID-19 vaccine.

The V call is TRBV2, the J call TRBJ2-7; perhaps TRBD1 as D (5 bases). CDR1 and CDR2 from the germline V gene are SNHLY and FYNNEI. This CDR3 is built from 13 residues. V gave up 3 bases and J gave up 6 bases, with 12 bases separating them. The CDR3 sequence: CASSDPEGVEQYF. The CDR3 coding sequence is TGTGCCAGCAGTGACCCGGAAGGGGTCGAGCAGTACTTC. The variable domain in full, completed from reference TRBV2 and TRBJ2-7, reads EPEVTQTPSHQVTQMGQEVILRCVPISNHLYFYWYRQILGQKVEFLVSFYNNEISEKSEIFDDQFSVERPDGSNFTLKIRSTKLEDSAMYFCASSDPEGVEQYFGPGTRLTVT.

The chain has TRBV6-5 and TRBJ2-2; 7 positions agree with TRBD1. Germline-derived CDR1 and CDR2 are MNHEY and SVGAGI. This CDR3 contains 15 residues. The V segment lost 6 bases and the J segment 1 base; nucleotides outside the gene matches: 5. Here the CDR3 DNA reads TGTGCCAGCAGACCGGGACAGAAGAACACCGGGGAGCTGTTTTTT. Protein product: CASRPGQKNTGELFF.

The V gene is TRBV15, the J gene TRBJ2-5; 7 bases map to TRBD1. Germline V lookup: CDR1 LNHNV, CDR2 YYDKDF (reference sequence). CDR3 length: 14 amino acids. V shed 4 bases, J shed 5 bases, and the junction held 7 bases outside the gene matches. CDR3 in amino acids: CATSIVQGMETQYF. For the CDR3, the DNA is TGTGCCACCAGCATAGTACAGGGGATGGAGACCCAGTACTTC.

The CDR3 here is CSVVGGTGANVLTF. The CDR3 DNA reads TGCAGCGTTGTAGGTGGCACTGGGGCCAACGTCCTGACTTTC. The chain joins TRBV29-1 to TRBJ2-6; unclear D gene. This CDR3 has 14 amino acids. The germline V gene encodes CDR1 SQVTM and CDR2 ANQGSEA. Between the trimmed V and J ends, which lost 4 bases and 2 bases, there was a span of 9 bases.

The chain carries TRBV19 and TRBJ1-2; D is undetermined. Germline-derived CDR1 and CDR2 are LNHDA and SQIVND (reference sequence). The CDR3 has 13 amino acids. V was pared by 7 bases and J by 3 bases, with 12 bases between. The CDR3, as DNA: TGTGCCAGTACCTATTCCGGGGACTATGGCTACACCTTC. Residues: CASTYSGDYGYTF.